The 21 T cell receptor beta chains given below trace back to one sample, sequenced in a study of blood T cell repertoires in COVID-19. This table comes from immunoSEQ multiplex PCR, and its TCRdb copy is limited to in-frame clones, with some not included. Of under 150,000 clones listed, 85% to 90% are singletons. Material for sequencing was peripheral blood. The receptor source for this set is a woman in her forties or fifties with acute or convalescent COVID-19.

This sequence joins TRBV7-9 and TRBJ2-3; 10 nucleotides match TRBD2. The V segment lost 7 bases and the J segment 1 base; nucleotides outside the gene matches: 5. The CDR3 is 15 amino acids. Germline loops: CDR1 SEHNR, CDR2 FQNEAQ (reference sequence). CDR3 nucleotides: TGTGCCAGCACCACCGGGACTAGCGGCACAGATACGCAGTATTTT. This gives the protein CASTTGTSGTDTQYF.

The chain recombines TRBV19 with TRBJ2-7; a possible D gene is TRBD1 (5 bases). The CDR3 runs 16 residues. Germline CDR1 is LNHDA and CDR2 is SQIVND (reference sequence). In DNA, the CDR3 is TGTTCGCTCGCTCGGTTGGGAACGGACACTCGAGGCGAGCAGTACTTC. This translates into CSLARLGTDTRGEQYF.

The CDR3, as DNA: TGTGCCAGCTTTCGAGGGGCGTTTAGACAGGGGAAGGTAGCTAATGAAAAACTGTTTTTT. Its protein product is CASFRGAFRQGKVANEKLFF. The V call is TRBV28, the J call TRBJ1-4; 8 bases are shared with TRBD1. Per the germline V gene, CDR1 is MDHEN and CDR2 is SYDVKM. There are 20 residues in the CDR3. With 8 bases clipped from V and 3 bases from J, the junction kept 23 bases outside the gene matches. The whole variable domain, remainder taken from reference TRBV28 and TRBJ1-4, is DVKVTQSSRYLVKRTGEKVFLECVQDMDHENMFWYRQDPGLGLRLIYFSYDVKMKEKGDIPEGYSVSREKKERFSLILESASTNQTSMYLCASFRGAFRQGKVANEKLFFGSGTQLSVL.

The chain couples TRBV4-3 to TRBJ1-2; D gene uncertain. V lost 1 base and J 2 bases, leaving 5 bases between the germline ends. The germline gives CDR1 LGHNA, CDR2 YSLEER. The CDR3 has 13 residues. CDR3 amino acids: CASSQAGNYGYTF. DNA of the CDR3: TGCGCCAGCAGCCAAGCGGGGAACTATGGCTACACCTTC.

The chain has TRBV7-6 and TRBJ2-1; 11 nucleotides align to TRBD2. This CDR3 region has 16 residues. V lost 3 bases to trimming and J lost 5 bases; unmatched junction nucleotides: 6. Per germline, CDR1 SGHVS and CDR2 FNYEAQ. The CDR3 coding sequence is TGTGCCAGCAGCTTCTATGGGACTAGCGGTGACAATGAGCAGTTCTTC. Protein sequence: CASSFYGTSGDNEQFF.

This chain uses TRBV6-4 with TRBJ2-7; TRBD2 aligns across 9 bases. Germline CDR1 and CDR2: MRHNA and SNTAGT. V dropped 5 bases and J dropped 3; count of bases not matched to a gene: 8. This CDR3 is 15 amino acids long. CDR3 region: CASSLSGTSYYEQYF. The CDR3 bases are TGTGCCAGCAGTCTTTCCGGGACTAGCTACTACGAGCAGTACTTC.

The chain combines TRBV7-6 with TRBJ2-1; 7 nucleotides align to TRBD2. CDR1 is SGHVS, CDR2 FNYEAQ, per germline. Unmatched junction bases numbered 12, after V lost 1 base and J lost 6 bases. The CDR3 runs to 17 residues. The CDR3 DNA follows: TGTGCCAGCAGCTTAGGGTTCTTAGCGTGGGGGGGCAATGAGCAGTTCTTC. This encodes CASSLGFLAWGGNEQFF.

The chain couples TRBV10-1 to TRBJ2-1; 9 bases are shared with TRBD2. V lost 6 bases and J lost 7; bases outside the gene matches: 10. This CDR3 comprises 15 residues. Germline V gene lookup returns CDR1 WNHNN and CDR2 SYGVQD (reference sequence). This chain's CDR3 is CASSQGGGAGNEQFF. DNA for the CDR3: TGCGCCAGCAGCCAAGGCGGGGGGGCCGGGAATGAGCAGTTCTTC.

This sequence joins TRBV4-1 and TRBJ2-7, with no clear D. Per the germline V gene, CDR1 is MGHRA and CDR2 is YSYEKL. V shed 4 bases and J shed 6 bases, with 7 bases lying between them. This CDR3 contains 11 residues. This chain's CDR3 is CASSPGGEQYF. The CDR3 region has the DNA TGCGCCAGCAGCCCGGGTGGCGAGCAGTACTTC.

The V call is TRBV5-1, the J call TRBJ2-1; 7 bases line up with TRBD2. The CDR3 is made up of 14 amino acids. Germline loops: CDR1 SGHRS, CDR2 YFSETQ. Trimming took 1 base from V and 8 from J; bases not matched to a gene: 6. The chain's CDR3 is CASSLRREGYEQFF. Written as DNA, the CDR3 is TGCGCCAGCAGCTTGCGTAGGGAGGGATATGAGCAGTTCTTC.

V gene TRBV7-8 combines with J gene TRBJ2-2; unclear D gene. This CDR3 has 15 amino acids. Germline lookup yields CDR1 SGHVS and CDR2 FQNEAQ. Deletions cut 0 bases from V and 7 bases from J, with 12 bases between. The CDR3 bases are TGTGCCAGCAGCTTAGCGGCGGCGGCATTCGGGGAGCTGTTTTTT. Protein product: CASSLAAAAFGELFF.

V gene TRBV24-1 combines with J gene TRBJ2-1; TRBD1 is a possible D gene (5 bases). The CDR3 has 14 amino acids. Trimming took 4 bases from V and 6 from J, leaving 12 bases between them. Germline assignment: CDR1 KGHDR and CDR2 SFDVKD. CDR3 amino acids: CATSDPVGANEQFF. The CDR3 coding sequence is TGTGCCACCAGTGACCCCGTAGGGGCCAATGAGCAGTTCTTC.

The rearrangement uses TRBV3-1 (or the pseudogene TRBV3-2) and TRBJ2-1; 7 nucleotides align to TRBD2. Losses at the gene ends were 4 bases for V and 7 bases for J; bases not matched to a gene: 13. CDR1 and CDR2 (germline): LGHDT, YNNKEL (reference sequence). There are 16 residues in the CDR3. In DNA, the CDR3 is TGTGCCAGCAGCCTCCTAAGGAGCGGGACCTCTAATGAGCAGTTCTTC. This gives the protein CASSLLRSGTSNEQFF.

The chain carries TRBV4-3 and TRBJ1-1; 7 nucleotides match TRBD1. Germline V gene data show CDR1 as LGHNA and CDR2 as YSLEER. The CDR3 runs to 17 residues. Unmatched junction bases numbered 8, after V lost 0 bases and J lost 1 base. The CDR3 coding sequence is TGCGCCAGCAGCCAAGAACGGCAGGGGGTATCGAACACTGAAGCTTTCTTT. It encodes CASSQERQGVSNTEAFF.

This clone was detected once. The V call is TRBV9, the J call TRBJ1-2; 9 positions agree with TRBD1. V was clipped by 0 bases and J by 8 bases; unmatched bases: 2. CDR3 length: 13 residues. Looked up from germline, CDR1 is SGDLS and CDR2 is YYNGEE. Here the CDR3 reads CASSVGTGVGYTF. CDR3 bases: TGTGCCAGCAGCGTAGGGACAGGGGTCGGCTACACCTTC.

This chain joins TRBV9 and TRBJ1-1, with a possible D match to TRBD1 (6 bases). The V gene's germline CDR1 is SGDLS and CDR2 YYNGEE. Trimming cost V 0 bases and J 5 bases, with 14 bases left between them. This CDR3 has 15 amino acids. The CDR3 coding sequence is TGTGCCAGCAGCGTAGATGGACAGTCCGGGACTGAAGCTTTCTTT. This codes for CASSVDGQSGTEAFF.

The V call is TRBV5-6, the J call TRBJ1-1; D possibly corresponds to TRBD1 (6 bases). The V and J ends lost 5 bases and 1 base respectively, with 12 bases between them. From germline, CDR1 is SGHDT and CDR2 YYEEEE. The CDR3 is 14 amino acids. The CDR3 loop reads CASSQGLGNTEAFF. In DNA, the CDR3 is TGTGCCAGCAGTCAGGGGTTGGGGAACACTGAAGCTTTCTTT. The full variable domain, its missing parts supplied by reference TRBV5-6 and TRBJ1-1, is DAGVTQSPTHLIKTRGQQVTLRCSPKSGHDTVSWYQQALGQGPQFIFQYYEEEERQRGNFPDRFSGHQFPNYSSELNVNALLLGDSALYLCASSQGLGNTEAFFGQGTRLTVV.

This chain joins TRBV6-2 or TRBV6-3 and TRBJ2-3; 9 bases fit TRBD2. The CDR3 has 14 residues. Germline V gene lookup returns CDR1 MNHEY and CDR2 SVGEGT. The ends lost 6 bases at V and 5 bases at J; junction bases unmatched: 6. CDR3 amino acids: CASSLGLAGDTQYF. The CDR3 DNA reads TGTGCCAGCAGCCTGGGACTAGCTGGAGATACGCAGTATTTT.

The chain carries TRBV24-1 and TRBJ1-2; D is undetermined. Germline loops: CDR1 KGHDR, CDR2 SFDVKD. V dropped 4 bases and J dropped 8 bases, with 19 bases sitting between them. CDR3 length: 15 residues. CDR3: CATSEAGRNINGYTF. The CDR3 DNA sequence: TGTGCCACCAGTGAGGCGGGAAGGAACATCAACGGCTACACCTTC.

This sequence joins TRBV5-1 and TRBJ2-1; a possible D gene is TRBD2 (5 bases). CDR1 and CDR2 (germline): SGHRS, YFSETQ. The length of the CDR3 is 14 residues. Trimming stripped 0 bases from V and 7 bases from J, with 11 bases between. The CDR3, as DNA: TGCGCCAGCAGCTTGGGGGGTAGGGAGAATGAGCAGTTCTTC. It encodes CASSLGGRENEQFF.

This chain uses TRBV18 with TRBJ2-3; 8 bases agree with TRBD1. Germline CDR1 KGHSH, CDR2 LQKENI. Losses at the gene ends were 3 bases for V and 8 bases for J; bases not matched to a gene: 13. The CDR3 is made up of 16 amino acids. In DNA form, the CDR3 reads TGTGCCAGCTCACCTACAAAGGACAGGGCGAGGGGTACGCAGTATTTT. This gives the protein CASSPTKDRARGTQYF.